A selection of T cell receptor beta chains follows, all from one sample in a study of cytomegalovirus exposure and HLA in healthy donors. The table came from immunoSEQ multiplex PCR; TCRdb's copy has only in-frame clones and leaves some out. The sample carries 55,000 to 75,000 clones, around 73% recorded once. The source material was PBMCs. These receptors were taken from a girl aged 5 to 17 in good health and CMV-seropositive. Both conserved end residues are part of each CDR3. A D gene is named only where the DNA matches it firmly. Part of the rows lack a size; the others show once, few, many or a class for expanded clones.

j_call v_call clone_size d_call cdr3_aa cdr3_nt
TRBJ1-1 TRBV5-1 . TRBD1 CASSLLTGENTEAFF TGCGCCAGCAGCTTGTTAACAGGGGAGAACACTGAAGCTTTCTTT
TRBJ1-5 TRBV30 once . CAWSVRAGIILPQHF TGTGCCTGGAGTGTACGTGCGGGGATCATCCTGCCCCAGCATTTT
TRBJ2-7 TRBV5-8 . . CASSGGTALAYEQYF TGTGCCAGCAGCGGAGGGACAGCCTTGGCCTACGAGCAGTACTTC
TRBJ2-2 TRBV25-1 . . CASDSNTGELFF TGTGCCAGCGACAGCAACACCGGGGAGCTGTTTTTT
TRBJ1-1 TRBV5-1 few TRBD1 CASSPGQGRSLGTEAFF TGCGCCAGCAGCCCCGGACAGGGGCGATCCCTGGGCACTGAAGCTTTCTTT
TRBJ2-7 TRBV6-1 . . CASTRGEEQYF TGTGCCAGCACCAGGGGTGAAGAGCAGTACTTC
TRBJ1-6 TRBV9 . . CASSRGGGNSPLHF TGTGCCAGCAGCAGGGGAGGAGGGAATTCACCCCTCCACTTT
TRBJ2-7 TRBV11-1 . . CASSGWQGRNEQYF TGTGCCAGCAGCGGATGGCAGGGAAGGAACGAGCAGTACTTC
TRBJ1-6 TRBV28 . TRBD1 CASSQGQGDSPLHF TGTGCCAGCAGTCAAGGACAGGGAGATTCACCCCTCCACTTT
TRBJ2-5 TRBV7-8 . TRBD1 CASSTLPGQGYGETQYF TGTGCCAGCAGCACTCTCCCGGGACAGGGATATGGAGAGACCCAGTACTTC
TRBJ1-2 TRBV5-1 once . CASSGQGHGYTF TGCGCCAGCAGCGGTCAGGGGCATGGCTACACCTTC
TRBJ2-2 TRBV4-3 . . CASSQWGYAGELFF TGCGCCAGCAGCCAATGGGGCTACGCCGGGGAGCTGTTTTTT
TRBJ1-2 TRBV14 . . CASSQAAGWKGYTF TGTGCCAGCAGCCAAGCCGCGGGGTGGAAGGGCTACACCTTC
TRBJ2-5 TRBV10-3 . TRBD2 CAIKLAGEETQYF TGTGCCATCAAGCTAGCGGGAGAAGAGACCCAGTACTTC
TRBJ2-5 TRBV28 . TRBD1 CASSHIGQGVETQYF TGTGCCAGCAGTCACATCGGACAGGGTGTGGAGACCCAGTACTTC
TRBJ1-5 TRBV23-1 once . CASSPGYNQPQHF TGCGCCAGCAGCCCAGGCTACAATCAGCCCCAGCATTTT
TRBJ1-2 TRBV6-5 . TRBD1 CASRLDRGADYGYTF TGTGCCAGCAGACTAGACAGGGGCGCGGACTATGGCTACACCTTC
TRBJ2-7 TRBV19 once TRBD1 CASTDRARSEQYF TGTGCCAGTACCGACAGGGCGAGATCCGAGCAGTACTTC
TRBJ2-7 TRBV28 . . CASSPLVQVDSYEQYF TGTGCCAGCAGTCCCCTAGTTCAAGTAGATTCCTACGAGCAGTACTTC
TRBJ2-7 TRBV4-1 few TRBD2 CASSQVSSGSHEQYF TGCGCCAGCAGCCAAGTCTCTAGCGGGAGCCACGAGCAGTACTTC
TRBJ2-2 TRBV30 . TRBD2 CAWLAGIGGELFF TGTGCCTGGCTAGCGGGGATTGGCGGGGAGCTGTTTTTT
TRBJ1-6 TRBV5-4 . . CASSFPRDNSPLHF TGTGCCAGCAGCTTTCCCCGGGATAATTCACCCCTCCACTTT
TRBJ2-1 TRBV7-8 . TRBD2 CASRSSGYNEQFF TGTGCCAGCAGATCTAGCGGGTACAATGAGCAGTTCTTC
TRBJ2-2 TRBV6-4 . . CASSDSRGSTGELFF TGTGCCAGCAGTGACTCCCGAGGGAGCACCGGGGAGCTGTTTTTT
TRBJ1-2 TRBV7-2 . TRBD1 CASSSRDRGNYGYTF TGTGCCAGCAGCTCCCGGGACAGGGGAAACTATGGCTACACCTTC
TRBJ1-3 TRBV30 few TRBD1 CAWRGQGGANTIYF TGTGCCTGGAGGGGACAGGGTGGCGCAAACACCATATATTTT
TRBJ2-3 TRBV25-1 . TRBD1 CASSELMGTGTDTQYF TGTGCCAGCAGTGAATTGATGGGGACAGGCACAGATACGCAGTATTTT
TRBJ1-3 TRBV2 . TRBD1 CASSRDSSGNTIYF TGTGCCAGCAGTCGGGACAGCTCTGGAAACACCATATATTTT
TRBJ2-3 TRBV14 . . CASSRLRGTDTQYF TGTGCCAGCAGCCGACTACGGGGCACAGATACGCAGTATTTT
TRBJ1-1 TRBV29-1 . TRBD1 CSARTGEAFF TGCAGCGCTCGGACAGGGGAGGCTTTCTTT
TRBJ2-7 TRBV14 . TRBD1 CASSHRTGLTYEQYF TGTGCCAGCAGCCATAGGACAGGCCTCACCTACGAGCAGTACTTC
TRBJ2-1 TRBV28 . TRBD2 CASKGAGEYKVEQFF TGTGCCAGCAAGGGCGCGGGAGAGTATAAGGTTGAGCAGTTCTTC
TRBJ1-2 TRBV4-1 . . CASSPSGVGNYGYTF TGCGCCAGCAGCCCCTCAGGGGTGGGTAACTATGGCTACACCTTC
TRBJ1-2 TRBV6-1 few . CASSERSDGYTF TGTGCCAGCAGTGAACGGAGCGATGGCTACACCTTC
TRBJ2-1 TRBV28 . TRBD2 CASSTGTSGRKGNEQFF TGTGCCAGCAGTACTGGGACTAGCGGGAGGAAGGGCAATGAGCAGTTCTTC
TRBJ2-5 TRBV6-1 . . CASSHLTGIVETQYF TGTGCCAGTAGTCATCTTACAGGGATCGTAGAGACCCAGTACTTC